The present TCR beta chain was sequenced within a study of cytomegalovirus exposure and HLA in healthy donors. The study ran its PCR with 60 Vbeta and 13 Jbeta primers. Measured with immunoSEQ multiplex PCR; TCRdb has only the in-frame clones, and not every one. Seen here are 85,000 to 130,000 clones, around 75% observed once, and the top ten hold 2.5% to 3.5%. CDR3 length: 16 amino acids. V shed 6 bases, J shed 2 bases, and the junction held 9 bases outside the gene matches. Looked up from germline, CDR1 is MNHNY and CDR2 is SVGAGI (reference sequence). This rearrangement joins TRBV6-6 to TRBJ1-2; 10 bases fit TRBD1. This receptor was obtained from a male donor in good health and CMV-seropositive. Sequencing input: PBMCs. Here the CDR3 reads CASSTLLTGGNYGYTF. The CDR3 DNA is TGTGCCAGCAGCACCCTACTGACAGGGGGCAACTATGGCTACACCTTC.